The 31 T cell receptor beta chains presented below share a single source sample, sequenced in a study of T cell responses to AZD1222 COVID-19 vaccine. Profiled with immunoSEQ multiplex PCR; TCRdb holds only in-frame clones, not every one. The repertoire holds 120,000 to 150,000 clones, with roughly 88% as singletons. Sequencing used peripheral blood, obtained on day 0 of AZD1222 vaccination. Receptors originate from an adult in good health.

The chain recombines TRBV4-1 with TRBJ1-3; D not resolved. Germline V lookup: CDR1 MGHRA, CDR2 YSYEKL. The CDR3 is 17 residues long. The V end was cut by 0 bases, the J end by 8 bases, with 20 bases between. CDR3 nucleotides: TGCGCCAGCAGCCAAGATTCAACACCCACTCGGCGTCACACCATATATTTT. It is translated as CASSQDSTPTRRHTIYF.

V and J are TRBV9 and TRBJ2-7, with a possible D match to TRBD1 (6 bases). Trimming pared 4 bases from V and 6 bases from J, leaving 26 bases between. The CDR3 contains 17 residues. Germline CDR1 SGDLS, CDR2 YYNGEE. The chain's CDR3 is CASSQGLGRAGTSEQYF. For the CDR3, the DNA is TGTGCCAGCAGCCAGGGGCTTGGAAGGGCGGGCACTAGCGAGCAGTACTTC.

The chain employs TRBV5-8 and TRBJ2-5; TRBD1 agrees at 8 bases. The CDR3 loop spans 16 amino acids. Losses at the gene ends were 0 bases for V and 5 bases for J; bases not matched to a gene: 9. From germline, CDR1 is SGHTS and CDR2 YDEGEE. The CDR3: CASSLAWTGPLETQYF. In DNA, the CDR3 is TGTGCCAGCAGCTTGGCCTGGACAGGGCCTCTCGAGACCCAGTACTTC.

J is TRBJ2-7 and V is TRBV5-4; 8 bases match TRBD1. Germline trimming cut 4 bases from V and 6 bases from J; bases unmatched to any gene: 9. Per germline, CDR1 SGHNT and CDR2 YYREEE (reference sequence). The CDR3 is 14 residues long. The DNA of the CDR3 is TGTGCCAGCAGCCCGACAGGGGACCCCGGCGAGCAGTACTTC. Its protein is CASSPTGDPGEQYF.

The chain recombines TRBV2 with TRBJ1-2; D may be TRBD1 (5 bases). The CDR3 runs 12 residues. The germline V gene encodes CDR1 SNHLY and CDR2 FYNNEI. The germline V and J ends were trimmed by 11 bases and 4 bases, with 14 bases remaining between them. The CDR3 reads CAEMGGRYGYTF. The DNA for the CDR3 is TGTGCCGAAATGGGGGGACGCTATGGCTACACCTTC. Combining the CDR3 with reference TRBV2 and TRBJ1-2 gives the whole variable domain EPEVTQTPSHQVTQMGQEVILRCVPISNHLYFYWYRQILGQKVEFLVSFYNNEISEKSEIFDDQFSVERPDGSNFTLKIRSTKLEDSAMYFCAEMGGRYGYTFGSGTRLTVV.

The chain uses TRBV12-3 or TRBV12-4 and TRBJ1-2, with a tentative D call TRBD1 (6 bases). The CDR3 length is 13 residues. Trimming stripped 3 bases from V and 8 bases from J, with 13 bases between. The CDR3 loop is CASSFRGRGGYTF. Written as DNA, the CDR3 is TGTGCCAGCAGTTTTCGGGGGCGCGGGGGCTACACCTTC.

V gene TRBV2 combines with J gene TRBJ1-6; TRBD1 agrees at 9 bases. This CDR3 comprises 14 residues. Trimming cost V 6 bases and J 7 bases; bases outside gene matches: 4. Per germline, CDR1 SNHLY and CDR2 FYNNEI. DNA for the CDR3: TGTGCCAGCAGCCGACAGGGGGTAAATTCACCCCTCCACTTT. The encoded protein is CASSRQGVNSPLHF. Full variable domain (outside the CDR3, taken from reference TRBV2 and TRBJ1-6): EPEVTQTPSHQVTQMGQEVILRCVPISNHLYFYWYRQILGQKVEFLVSFYNNEISEKSEIFDDQFSVERPDGSNFTLKIRSTKLEDSAMYFCASSRQGVNSPLHFGNGTRLTVT.

The genes are TRBV7-2 and TRBJ1-3, with 7 bases that match TRBD1. The V gene end was trimmed by 2 bases and the J gene end by 0 bases; junction bases not matched to a gene: 4. Looked up from germline, CDR1 is SGHTA and CDR2 is FQGNSA. The CDR3 has 16 residues. CDR3 bases: TGTGCCAGCAGCTTAACAGGGGCCCACTCTGGAAACACCATATATTTT. Translation: CASSLTGAHSGNTIYF. The full variable domain, rest sourced from reference TRBV7-2 and TRBJ1-3, is GAGVSQSPSNKVTEKGKDVELRCDPISGHTALYWYRQSLGQGLEFLIYFQGNSAPDKSGLPSDRFSAERTGGSVSTLTIQRTQQEDSAVYLCASSLTGAHSGNTIYFGEGSWLTVV.

The V gene is TRBV18, the J gene TRBJ1-1, with TRBD1 as a possible D gene (6 bases). V shed 3 bases and J shed 1 base, with 15 bases lying between them. Germline V lookup: CDR1 KGHSH, CDR2 LQKENI. The CDR3 sequence is 16 residues long. Here the CDR3 reads CASSPPGLQGNTEAFF. CDR3 bases: TGTGCCAGCTCACCGCCAGGGCTACAGGGGAACACTGAAGCTTTCTTT.

This rearrangement joins TRBV6-2 or TRBV6-3 to TRBJ2-7; 8 bases are a match to TRBD2. The length of the CDR3 is 15 residues. V lost 5 bases, J lost 6 bases, and 12 bases stayed unmatched. The germline gives CDR1 MNHEY, CDR2 SVGEGT. CDR3 region: CASSVSGLAEREQYF. The CDR3 DNA reads as TGTGCCAGCAGTGTGTCCGGACTAGCCGAACGCGAGCAGTACTTC.

The rearrangement links TRBV11-2 to TRBJ2-1; D ambiguous. CDR1 SGHAT and CDR2 FQNNGV come from the germline V gene. The germline V and J ends were trimmed by 1 base and 5 bases, with 6 bases remaining between them. The CDR3 totals 13 residues. This CDR3 is CASSLGRDNEQFF. DNA of the CDR3: TGTGCCAGCAGCTTAGGGAGAGACAATGAGCAGTTCTTC.

V usage is TRBV18 and J usage is TRBJ2-5, with 7 nucleotides matching TRBD1. CDR3 size: 15 residues. After removal of 0 bases from V and 3 bases from J, the junction contained 4 bases not matched to a gene. Germline CDR1 and CDR2: KGHSH and LQKENI. The CDR3 spells CASSPPTGKKETQYF. The CDR3 DNA reads TGTGCCAGCTCACCACCGACAGGGAAAAAAGAGACCCAGTACTTC. Using reference TRBV18 and TRBJ2-5 for the parts outside the CDR3, the full variable domain is NAGVMQNPRHLVRRRGQEARLRCSPMKGHSHVYWYRQLPEEGLKFMVYLQKENIIDESGMPKERFSAEFPKEGPSILRIQQVVRGDSAAYFCASSPPTGKKETQYFGPGTRLLVL.

This clone showed up just once. DNA of the CDR3: TGTGCCATCGGGGGGGAGAGGGGAAACACCATATATTTT. It is translated as CAIGGERGNTIYF. The chain employs TRBV10-3 and TRBJ1-3, with D possibly matching TRBD1 (5 bases). The germline gives CDR1 ENHRY, CDR2 SYGVKD. The length of the CDR3 is 13 residues. Trimming pared 8 bases from V and 4 bases from J, leaving 12 bases between.

The CDR3 is CASSSSDRLYGYTF. Here the CDR3 DNA reads TGTGCCAGCAGTTCCTCGGACCGCCTCTATGGCTACACCTTC. The chain links TRBV27 to TRBJ1-2, with D uncertain. Germline CDR1 MNHEY, CDR2 SMNVEV (reference sequence). This CDR3 has 14 residues. V was shortened by 4 bases and J by 4 bases, with 13 bases between the two germline ends.

This clone was seen a single time. The chain is built from TRBV27 and TRBJ1-5; unclear D gene. The CDR3 is made up of 19 amino acids. Trimming took off 3 bases at V and 4 bases at J, with 25 bases between the two ends. CDR1 and CDR2 from the germline V gene are MNHEY and SMNVEV (reference sequence). The CDR3 is CASSLTDPGSVDKNQPQHF. In DNA, the CDR3 is TGTGCCAGCAGTTTGACGGATCCCGGGTCTGTAGACAAGAATCAGCCCCAGCATTTT.

By sample fraction, this clone is medium-sized. The V gene is TRBV25-1, the J gene TRBJ1-1; D gene ambiguous. CDR3 length: 11 residues. Looked up from germline, CDR1 is MGHDK and CDR2 is SYGVNS. The germline V and J ends were trimmed by 10 bases and 0 bases, with 6 bases remaining between them. CDR3 residues: CATTLNTEAFF. The DNA for the CDR3 is TGTGCCACCACGCTGAACACTGAAGCTTTCTTT.

V is TRBV19 and J is TRBJ1-4; 9 bases fit TRBD1. Losses at the gene ends were 3 bases for V and 7 bases for J; bases not matched to a gene: 3. Germline V gives CDR1 LNHDA, CDR2 SQIVND (reference sequence). CDR3 length: 14 residues. Written as DNA, the CDR3 is TGTGCCAGTAGTATCACAGGGGGCACTGAAAAACTGTTTTTT. Amino acids: CASSITGGTEKLFF.

The gene calls are TRBV11-3 and TRBJ2-5, with D possibly being TRBD1 (7 bases). Germline values: CDR1 SGHNT, CDR2 YENEEA. The V end lost 2 bases, the J end lost 5 bases, and 12 bases lay between the germline ends. This CDR3 is 14 amino acids long. The CDR3 loop is CASSLTGEDETQYF. CDR3 sequence (DNA): TGTGCCAGCAGCTTAACAGGGGAGGACGAGACCCAGTACTTC.

A single count supports this clone. The V and J genes are TRBV7-3 and TRBJ1-1; unclear D gene. The CDR3 spans 15 residues. Germline V CDR1 and CDR2: SGHTA, FQGTGA. Trimming removed 2 bases from V and 1 base from J, with 11 bases in between. This CDR3 is CASSLRVGENTEAFF. The CDR3 DNA follows: TGTGCCAGCAGCTTACGGGTGGGTGAGAACACTGAAGCTTTCTTT.

This clone was seen once. The rearrangement joins TRBV7-8 to TRBJ1-2; D may be TRBD1 (6 bases). V lost 5 bases and J 8 bases, leaving 21 bases between the germline ends. The germline V gene has CDR1 SGHVS and CDR2 FQNEAQ. The CDR3 has 15 residues. CDR3 amino acids: CASSPASGGPQGYTF. The CDR3, as DNA: TGTGCCAGCAGCCCTGCCTCCGGGGGCCCCCAAGGCTACACCTTC.

The chain recombines TRBV5-1 with TRBJ1-2, with TRBD1 matching 7 bases. Unmatched junction bases numbered 5, after V lost 5 bases and J lost 4 bases. The CDR3 has 13 residues. The germline gives CDR1 SGHRS, CDR2 YFSETQ. CDR3 loop: CASRETGFYGYTF. In nucleotides, the CDR3 is TGCGCCAGCAGGGAGACAGGGTTCTATGGCTACACCTTC.

The V and J genes are TRBV27 and TRBJ2-7; TRBD1 matches at 9 bases. Germline-derived CDR1 and CDR2 are MNHEY and SMNVEV (reference sequence). CDR3 length: 12 residues. V lost 6 bases and J lost 7; bases outside the gene matches: 4. The CDR3 DNA sequence: TGTGCCAGCAGCACAGGGGGCCGGGAGCAGTACTTC. As protein: CASSTGGREQYF.

J is TRBJ1-2 and V is TRBV2; TRBD1 matches at 9 bases. The germline V gene has CDR1 SNHLY and CDR2 FYNNEI. This CDR3 has 12 amino acids. V lost 7 bases to trimming and J lost 8 bases; unmatched junction nucleotides: 5. The CDR3 DNA is TGTGCCAGCACAAGGACAGGGGTGGGCTACACCTTC. Residues: CASTRTGVGYTF.

This clone was recorded once. The chain combines TRBV28 with TRBJ1-2, with a possible D match to TRBD1 (6 bases). Trimming left V 1 base short and J 3 bases short, with 15 bases between. Germline assignment: CDR1 MDHEN and CDR2 SYDVKM. This CDR3 contains 16 residues. CDR3 in amino acids: CASSLFATGSDYGYTF. The CDR3 bases are TGTGCCAGCAGTTTATTCGCGACAGGTAGTGACTATGGCTACACCTTC.

Note on this clone: One end of the junction is discordant with germline, which a read error may explain. The chain links TRBV7-7 to TRBJ1-4; D gene unclear. Per germline, CDR1 SSHAT and CDR2 FNYEAQ (reference sequence). The CDR3 is 20 residues long. The CDR3 DNA sequence: TGTGCTAGCAGCTACTGCCTTTCCGGCCAAGTAGTAGCTGGTAATGAAAAACTGTTTTTT. Translation gives CASSYCLSGQVVAGNEKLFF.

As concerns this clone: Different DNA sequences within this sample yield the same CDR3. The chain combines TRBV7-2 with TRBJ2-7, with D perhaps matching TRBD2 (6 bases). Trimming shortened V by 1 base and J by 4 bases, and 8 bases separated the two germline ends. The germline CDR1 and CDR2 sequences are SGHTA and FQGNSA. The CDR3 is 13 residues long. CDR3 nucleotide sequence: TGTGCCAGCAGCTTAGGCGGGGAGTACGAGCAGTACTTC. It yields the protein CASSLGGEYEQYF.

The chain has TRBV7-9 and TRBJ1-1, with 8 bases matching TRBD1. The V segment lost 5 bases and the J segment 5 bases; nucleotides outside the gene matches: 7. The length of the CDR3 is 14 residues. The germline V gene encodes CDR1 SEHNR and CDR2 FQNEAQ (reference sequence). CDR3 nucleotide sequence: TGTGCCAGCAGCACAACAGGGGGACGAACTGAAGCTTTCTTT. This encodes CASSTTGGRTEAFF.

V and J are TRBV9 and TRBJ1-1; 10 nucleotides match TRBD1. Germline V gene data show CDR1 as SGDLS and CDR2 as YYNGEE. V was pared by 1 base and J by 6 bases, with 3 bases of the junction left unmatched. This CDR3 contains 14 residues. For the CDR3, the DNA is TGTGCCAGCAGCGTACAAGACAGGGGGCCTGAAGCTTTCTTT. This gives the protein CASSVQDRGPEAFF.

The V and J genes are TRBV13 and TRBJ1-2; possible D gene TRBD1, 5 bases. The CDR3 runs 15 residues. Germline-derived CDR1 and CDR2 are PRHDT and FYEKMQ (reference sequence). V was shortened by 5 bases and J by 8 bases, with 21 bases between the two germline ends. The CDR3 DNA is TGTGCCAGCAGCAGGGCCTTTGGGGGAGTGGAAGGCTACACCTTC. The encoded protein is CASSRAFGGVEGYTF. The full variable domain, its missing parts supplied by reference TRBV13 and TRBJ1-2, is AAGVIQSPRHLIKEKRETATLKCYPIPRHDTVYWYQQGPGQDPQFLISFYEKMQSDKGSIPDRFSAQQFSDYHSELNMSSLELGDSALYFCASSRAFGGVEGYTFGSGTRLTVV.

J is TRBJ1-6 and V is TRBV20-1; possibly TRBD1 for D (6 bases). V lost 3 bases and J 7 bases, leaving 13 bases between the germline ends. Looked up from germline, CDR1 is DFQATT and CDR2 is SNEGSKA (reference sequence). This CDR3 is 14 amino acids long. In DNA form, the CDR3 reads TGCAGTGCTAGTGATACAAGGGGGAATTCACCCCTCCACTTT. As protein: CSASDTRGNSPLHF.

This CDR3 is CASRPGQINQPQHF. CDR3 DNA: TGTGCCAGCAGGCCCGGACAGATAAATCAGCCCCAGCATTTT. The J gene is TRBJ1-5, the V gene TRBV2, with D tentatively TRBD1 (6 bases). The germline CDR1 and CDR2 sequences are SNHLY and FYNNEI. V was pared by 6 bases and J by 4 bases, with 13 bases between. The CDR3 is made up of 14 amino acids.